This TCR beta chain was profiled in a study of PD-L1 blockade in urothelial cancer. Overall study: In terms of prior chemotherapy, patients had received 0 to 3 regimens. Specimens of blood held a median count of roughly 140,000 T cells.

Time point indicated: pretreatment peripheral blood. Produced via immunoSEQ multiplex PCR; TCRdb's table is partial and in-frame only. The sample has tens of thousands of clones, about four fifths seen once; the top ten hold 5.7%. The TCR originated in a man aged 65 to 85 with urothelial cancer. Sequences were derived from PBMCs, sampled around atezolizumab (anti-PD-L1) treatment.

CDR3 in amino acids: CASSGRDWGSEKLFF. The CDR3 DNA sequence: TGTGCCAGCAGTGGACGGGACTGGGGGTCGGAAAAACTGTTTTTT. The chain links TRBV2 to TRBJ1-4; perhaps TRBD1 as D (5 bases). Germline lookup yields CDR1 SNHLY and CDR2 FYNNEI. V was clipped by 4 bases and J by 8 bases, with 17 bases between them. The CDR3 spans 15 residues. Using reference TRBV2 and TRBJ1-4 for the parts outside the CDR3, the full variable domain is EPEVTQTPSHQVTQMGQEVILRCVPISNHLYFYWYRQILGQKVEFLVSFYNNEISEKSEIFDDQFSVERPDGSNFTLKIRSTKLEDSAMYFCASSGRDWGSEKLFFGSGTQLSVL.